These 7 T cell receptor beta chains originate from one sample sequenced in a study of blood T cell repertoires in COVID-19 (dated by TCRdb to the early 2020s). Library generation was performed with the immunoSEQ multiplex PCR assay. Here the immuneACCESS table is served through TCRdb, limited to in-frame sequences with V and J called. Missing clones are a known gap in these copies; in checked studies unresolved V genes cover under half, and the rest lacks a known reason. Here the sample has roughly 100,000 clones; over 75% occur a single time. Over 10% of the sample belongs to the ten largest clones. Sequencing used peripheral blood. The receptors come from a human donor in a cohort sampled during active or convalescent COVID-19.

CDR3 DNA sequence: TGCGCCAGCGGAATGGGACAGGGAGGAATCGACGAGCAGTACTTC. Translation: CASGMGQGGIDEQYF. V gene TRBV5-1 combines with J gene TRBJ2-7, with 9 nucleotides matching TRBD1. Germline assignment: CDR1 SGHRS and CDR2 YFSETQ. The CDR3 totals 15 residues. V trimming: 7 bases; J trimming: 5 bases; junction bases outside the gene matches: 13. Variable domain in full (rest from reference TRBV5-1 and TRBJ2-7): KAGVTQTPRYLIKTRGQQVTLSCSPISGHRSVSWYQQTPGQGLQFLFEYFSETQRNKGNFPGRFSGRQFSNSRSEMNVSTLELGDSALYLCASGMGQGGIDEQYFGPGTRLTVT.

The chain is built from TRBV11-3 and TRBJ2-3; the D is unclear. Germline values: CDR1 SGHNT, CDR2 YENEEA. The CDR3 has 12 residues. The ends were cut back, 1 base at V and 11 bases at J, with 10 bases in the middle. The CDR3 sequence is CASSLGRFRQYF. The CDR3 DNA follows: TGTGCCAGCAGCTTAGGCAGGTTTAGGCAGTATTTT.

The chain recombines TRBV6-1 with TRBJ2-7; the match to TRBD1 covers 9 bases. Trimming at V came to 2 bases and at J to 0 bases, leaving 5 bases not matched to a gene. Germline CDR1 MNHNS, CDR2 SASEGT. This CDR3 region has 16 residues. The CDR3: CASSEPGQGYSYEQYF. DNA for the CDR3: TGTGCCAGCAGTGAACCGGGACAGGGTTACTCCTACGAGCAGTACTTC.

This chain uses TRBV30 with TRBJ1-1; no definite D call. CDR1 is GTSNPN and CDR2 is SVGIG in the germline V gene (reference sequence). V lost 2 bases, J lost 8 bases, and 9 bases lay in between. The CDR3 totals 11 residues. CDR3 nucleotide sequence: TGTGCCTGGAGTCCCCACTTGGAAGCTTTCTTT. Protein: CAWSPHLEAFF.

The chain carries TRBV5-6 and TRBJ1-2; 9 nucleotides agree with TRBD1. This CDR3 is 15 amino acids long. The ends lost 4 bases at V and 5 bases at J; junction bases unmatched: 9. CDR1 SGHDT and CDR2 YYEEEE come from the germline V gene. CDR3 sequence reads: CASSQSPGTGYGYTF. The CDR3 DNA reads as TGTGCCAGCAGCCAATCCCCGGGGACAGGGTATGGCTACACCTTC.

This clone was seen only a few times. J is TRBJ2-7 and V is TRBV5-6, with a weak D call TRBD1 (6 bases). Germline assignment: CDR1 SGHDT and CDR2 YYEEEE. Trimming cost V 0 bases and J 2 bases, with 9 bases left between them. The CDR3 length is 14 residues. The CDR3 nucleotides read TGTGCCAGCAGCTTGGGTTCAGGGGCCTACGAGCAGTACTTC. Translated: CASSLGSGAYEQYF.

This clone was counted a single time. V and J are TRBV19 and TRBJ1-2; 8 nucleotides line up with TRBD1. After removal of 6 bases from V and 4 bases from J, the junction contained 4 bases not matched to a gene. Looked up from germline, CDR1 is LNHDA and CDR2 is SQIVND (reference sequence). The CDR3 extends over 13 amino acids. The CDR3 region is CASSRDRPYGYTF. For the CDR3, the DNA is TGTGCCAGTAGCCGGGACAGGCCCTATGGCTACACCTTC.